These T cell receptor beta chains were read from a single sample in a study of shared clonotypes between healthy human individuals. Libraries were prepared by immunoSEQ multiplex PCR; TCRdb keeps only in-frame clonotypes and omits some of them. The sample lists about 1.5 million clones, roughly 96% occurring once. Sequenced: naive CD4+ T cells sorted from blood. These receptors were obtained from a man aged 25-45 years in good health. Each CDR3 is given without its conserved first and last residue.

CDR3 length: 11; V gene: TRBV30; J gene: TRBJ1-2; CDR3 protein: AWTPADFMGYT
CDR3 length: 9; V gene: TRBV27; J gene: TRBJ2-3; CDR3 protein: ASSMADTQY
CDR3 length: 13; V gene: TRBV10-3; J gene: TRBJ2-1; CDR3 protein: AISDISGGYNEQF
CDR3 length: 13; V gene: TRBV6-5; J gene: TRBJ2-1; CDR3 protein: ASSNPGLGSNEQF
CDR3 length: 12; V gene: TRBV19; J gene: TRBJ2-7; CDR3 protein: ASSSGRSSYEQY
CDR3 length: 12; V gene: TRBV19; J gene: TRBJ2-1; CDR3 protein: ASRGDRDFNEQF
CDR3 length: 10; V gene: TRBV7-8; J gene: TRBJ2-2; CDR3 protein: ASSSSGGELF
CDR3 length: 13; V gene: TRBV7-6; J gene: TRBJ2-7; CDR3 protein: ASSHGLAGGYEQY
CDR3 length: 10; V gene: TRBV27; J gene: TRBJ1-5; CDR3 protein: ASSSWGLRQH
CDR3 length: 12; V gene: TRBV18; J gene: TRBJ1-5; CDR3 protein: ASSPSRGHQPQH
CDR3 length: 13; V gene: TRBV5-1; J gene: TRBJ1-1; CDR3 protein: ASSLAGLSGTEAF
CDR3 length: 11; V gene: TRBV29-1; J gene: TRBJ1-1; CDR3 protein: SAQGQGNTEAF
CDR3 length: 14; V gene: TRBV6-1; J gene: TRBJ2-7; CDR3 protein: ASSEAAGTGAYEQY
CDR3 length: 12; V gene: TRBV28; J gene: TRBJ2-1; CDR3 protein: ASSFVYSEREQF
CDR3 length: 14; V gene: TRBV6-4; J gene: TRBJ2-7; CDR3 protein: ASSDSWTSGIREQY
CDR3 length: 12; V gene: TRBV2; J gene: TRBJ1-3; CDR3 protein: ASSIQGNGNTIY
CDR3 length: 15; V gene: TRBV29-1; J gene: TRBJ1-1; CDR3 protein: SSARRGFDFGNTEAF
CDR3 length: 18; V gene: TRBV28; J gene: TRBJ2-7; CDR3 protein: ASIPPALPPGLAGGHEQY
CDR3 length: 13; V gene: TRBV10-3; J gene: TRBJ2-1; CDR3 protein: AISEGGGANNEQF
CDR3 length: 13; V gene: TRBV25-1; J gene: TRBJ2-7; CDR3 protein: ASSEQIAGDYEQY
CDR3 length: 10; V gene: TRBV6-1; J gene: TRBJ1-3; CDR3 protein: ASSDSWVTIY
CDR3 length: 13; V gene: TRBV15; J gene: TRBJ1-4; CDR3 protein: ATSRWGLERGKLF
CDR3 length: 12; V gene: TRBV4-1; J gene: TRBJ2-7; CDR3 protein: ASSHPGQNYEQY
CDR3 length: 13; V gene: TRBV9; J gene: TRBJ1-1; CDR3 protein: ASSALQKGHTEAF
CDR3 length: 15; V gene: TRBV28; J gene: TRBJ1-5; CDR3 protein: ASSNYPGAYSNQPQH
CDR3 length: 13; V gene: TRBV27; J gene: TRBJ1-2; CDR3 protein: ASSLIGRSFSGYT
CDR3 length: 14; V gene: TRBV2; J gene: TRBJ1-1; CDR3 protein: ASRSFVSLGNTEAF
CDR3 length: 12; V gene: TRBV19; J gene: TRBJ1-3; CDR3 protein: ASSIRGPGNTIY
CDR3 length: 13; V gene: TRBV19; J gene: TRBJ1-2; CDR3 protein: ARKSRAQGEDGYT
CDR3 length: 13; V gene: TRBV2; J gene: TRBJ2-7; CDR3 protein: ASGTSGTSTYEQY
CDR3 length: 6; V gene: TRBV11-2; J gene: TRBJ2-1; CDR3 protein: ASSLRF